Below, 32 T cell receptor beta chains from the same sample are listed, as sequenced in a study of PD-1 blockade in classical Hodgkin lymphoma. With no exception, relapse followed autologous stem cell transplantation in all patients, and brentuximab vedotin exposure varied. This table comes from immunoSEQ multiplex PCR, and its TCRdb copy is limited to in-frame clones, with some not included. This table has around 25,000 clones, around 80% appearing once. This material consisted of peripheral blood mononuclear cells (PBMCs), taken at baseline. These receptors were obtained from a human donor with classical Hodgkin lymphoma.

This rearrangement joins TRBV6-5 to TRBJ2-7; D not resolved. CDR1 and CDR2 from the germline V gene are MNHEY and SVGAGI. V gave up 0 bases and J gave up 2 bases, with 5 bases separating them. This CDR3 contains 13 residues. This CDR3 is CASSYSGTYEQYF. The CDR3 nucleotides are TGTGCCAGCAGTTACTCAGGGACCTACGAGCAGTACTTC.

The chain recombines TRBV27 with TRBJ2-5; D uncertain. The germline gives CDR1 MNHEY, CDR2 SMNVEV (reference sequence). The CDR3 runs 12 residues. V was clipped by 1 base and J by 4 bases, with 4 bases between them. CDR3 region: CASSLLGETQYF. CDR3 in DNA: TGTGCCAGCAGTTTATTAGGAGAGACCCAGTACTTC.

V is TRBV19 and J is TRBJ2-1; possible D gene TRBD2, 5 bases. CDR3 length: 15 amino acids. CDR1 and CDR2 from the germline V gene are LNHDA and SQIVND (reference sequence). Trimming removed 3 bases from V and 8 bases from J, with 17 bases in between. CDR3 coding DNA: TGTGCCAGTAGTATTCGGCTAGCAAGGTTGGATGAGCAGTTCTTC. Its translation is CASSIRLARLDEQFF.

The chain combines TRBV28 with TRBJ1-6, with D tentatively TRBD1 (6 bases). Per the germline V gene, CDR1 is MDHEN and CDR2 is SYDVKM. The ends were cut back, 3 bases at V and 5 bases at J, with 14 bases in the middle. The CDR3 totals 16 residues. CDR3 loop: CASSFPLGQDNSPLHF. Here the CDR3 DNA reads TGTGCCAGCAGTTTCCCTCTGGGACAAGATAATTCACCCCTCCACTTT.

The chain has TRBV9 and TRBJ2-3; 7 bases map to TRBD1. This CDR3 comprises 15 residues. J gave up 0 bases and V 0 bases, and 1 base lay outside the gene matches. The germline V gene encodes CDR1 SGDLS and CDR2 YYNGEE. The DNA of the CDR3 is TGTGCCAGCAGCGTAGAACAGGGGAGCACAGATACGCAGTATTTT. It yields the protein CASSVEQGSTDTQYF.

This clone was counted between two and nine times. The CDR3 DNA sequence: TGTGCCAGCTCAGGGGGGAGCGGCCAAGAGACCCAGTACTTC. This sequence encodes CASSGGSGQETQYF. The J gene is TRBJ2-5, the V gene TRBV18, with D possibly matching TRBD2 (6 bases). This CDR3 is 14 amino acids long. Germline V CDR1 and CDR2: KGHSH, LQKENI. Trimming removed 5 bases from V and 1 base from J, with 11 bases in between.

This chain uses TRBV6-6 with TRBJ2-5, with 7 bases that match TRBD2. The CDR3 loop spans 14 amino acids. J was trimmed by 5 bases and V by 0 bases; bases with no gene match: 3. CDR1 MNHNY and CDR2 SVGAGI come from the germline V gene (reference sequence). As DNA, the CDR3 is TGTGCCAGCAGTTACTCGACTAGCTCTGAGACCCAGTACTTC. As protein: CASSYSTSSETQYF.

The chain has TRBV5-1 and TRBJ2-2, with TRBD2 matching over 11 bases. Losses at the gene ends were 4 bases for V and 2 bases for J; bases not matched to a gene: 4. Germline V gene sequence: CDR1 SGHRS, CDR2 YFSETQ. The CDR3 is made up of 16 amino acids. As DNA, the CDR3 is TGCGCCAGCAGCCCACTAGCGGGGGCCAACACCGGGGAGCTGTTTTTT. Protein product: CASSPLAGANTGELFF.

This chain joins TRBV13 and TRBJ2-7, with D tentatively TRBD1 or TRBD2 (6 bases each). V gave up 1 base and J gave up 4 bases, with 23 bases separating them. This CDR3 comprises 18 residues. CDR1 and CDR2 from the germline V gene are PRHDT and FYEKMQ (reference sequence). The CDR3 reads CASSLDRPGARRAYEQYF. The CDR3, as DNA: TGTGCCAGCAGCTTAGATAGACCGGGGGCGAGACGAGCTTACGAGCAGTACTTC.

Details on this clone: Germline and junction disagree at one end, which may indicate a read error. The DNA for the CDR3 is TGTGCTAGCAGCCAAATCGGGGGAGCGAACACCGGGGAGCTGTTTTTT. It codes for CASSQIGGANTGELFF. This chain connects TRBV7-7 to TRBJ2-2; D possibly corresponds to TRBD2 (6 bases). CDR1 is SSHAT, CDR2 FNYEAQ, per germline (reference sequence). The CDR3 contains 16 residues.

The chain recombines TRBV7-9 with TRBJ2-7; D gene uncertain. Germline V lookup: CDR1 SEHNR, CDR2 FQNEAQ (reference sequence). The ends were cut back, 5 bases at V and 6 bases at J, with 14 bases in the middle. The CDR3 spans 13 residues. The CDR3 region is CASSPPESGEQYF. The CDR3 region has the DNA TGTGCCAGCAGCCCGCCTGAATCCGGCGAGCAGTACTTC.

This chain connects TRBV5-4 to TRBJ2-7; 7 positions match TRBD1. Losses at the gene ends were 4 bases for V and 1 base for J; bases not matched to a gene: 5. Germline CDR1 SGHNT, CDR2 YYREEE (reference sequence). The CDR3 sequence is 14 residues long. Here the CDR3 DNA reads TGTGCCAGCAGCAAAAACAGGGGTTCCTACGAGCAGTACTTC. As protein: CASSKNRGSYEQYF.

This clone was picked up one time. The chain employs TRBV2 and TRBJ2-5, with 11 bases fitting TRBD1. Losses at the gene ends were 6 bases for V and 1 base for J; bases not matched to a gene: 4. This CDR3 is built from 15 residues. Germline CDR1 is SNHLY and CDR2 is FYNNEI. CDR3 protein: CASSRDRGSQETQYF. The CDR3 region has the DNA TGTGCCAGCAGCCGGGACAGGGGGTCCCAAGAGACCCAGTACTTC.

The V call is TRBV7-9, the J call TRBJ2-7, with D uncertain. Germline V lookup: CDR1 SEHNR, CDR2 FQNEAQ (reference sequence). V was cut by 5 bases and J by 1 base, with 9 bases left in between. The CDR3 is 13 amino acids. The CDR3 here is CASSPPGSYEQYF. The DNA of the CDR3 is TGTGCCAGCAGCCCACCGGGTTCCTACGAGCAGTACTTC.

This chain uses TRBV7-2 with TRBJ2-3, with D tentatively TRBD2 (7 bases). The CDR3 is 15 residues long. CDR1 and CDR2 (germline): SGHTA, FQGNSA. V lost 0 bases to trimming and J lost 2 bases, with 9 bases between them. The CDR3 DNA reads TGTGCCAGCAGCTTAGCCGGGGGGCCCACAGATACGCAGTATTTT. Residues: CASSLAGGPTDTQYF.

The chain combines TRBV6-1 with TRBJ2-5; 8 bases are shared with TRBD1. V gave up 0 bases and J gave up 6 bases; unmatched junction bases: 6. CDR1 and CDR2 from the germline V gene are MNHNS and SASEGT. This CDR3 spans 15 amino acids. The DNA of the CDR3 is TGTGCCAGCAGTGAAGCCAGCAGGGGGCTAAAGACCCAGTACTTC. It is translated as CASSEASRGLKTQYF.

The V gene is TRBV6-5, the J gene TRBJ1-2; 7 bases are shared with TRBD1. The CDR3 is 13 amino acids. Germline CDR1 MNHEY, CDR2 SVGAGI. V gave up 6 bases and J gave up 8 bases; unmatched junction bases: 9. CDR3: CASRRGTAEGYTF. CDR3 DNA: TGTGCCAGCAGACGCGGGACAGCGGAAGGCTACACCTTC.

The V and J genes are TRBV7-3 and TRBJ2-6; D ambiguous. The CDR3 has 13 amino acids. V lost 3 bases to trimming and J lost 2 bases, with 2 bases between them. Germline-derived CDR1 and CDR2 are SGHTA and FQGTGA. The CDR3 DNA reads as TGTGCCAGCAGCTTGGCTGGGGCCAACGTCCTGACTTTC. Amino acid sequence: CASSLAGANVLTF.

The CDR3 loop is CASSPLGIGVPNTEAFF. The DNA of the CDR3 is TGTGCCAGCTCACCTCTCGGGATAGGGGTTCCGAACACTGAAGCTTTCTTT. V and J are TRBV18 and TRBJ1-1, with D tentatively TRBD1 (5 bases). V lost 3 bases and J 1 base, leaving 18 bases between the germline ends. Germline lookup yields CDR1 KGHSH and CDR2 LQKENI. The CDR3 spans 17 residues.

The sample holds a few counts of this clone. This chain joins TRBV7-2 and TRBJ2-3; the D is unclear. This CDR3 has 16 amino acids. V shed 1 base and J shed 2 bases, with 13 bases lying between them. Per the germline V gene, CDR1 is SGHTA and CDR2 is FQGNSA. DNA for the CDR3: TGTGCCAGCAGCTTAGGAAAGGCAGGACCCACAGATACGCAGTATTTT. Its translation: CASSLGKAGPTDTQYF.

The J gene is TRBJ2-7, the V gene TRBV10-3, with 12 bases identical to TRBD1. CDR3 length: 16 residues. Germline V gene sequence: CDR1 ENHRY, CDR2 SYGVKD. J gave up 7 bases and V 5 bases, and 12 bases lay outside the gene matches. CDR3 region: CAISPQRGQGAREQYF. The CDR3, as DNA: TGTGCCATCAGTCCCCAAAGGGGACAGGGGGCGCGGGAGCAGTACTTC.

By frequency in the sample, this clone is medium-sized (0.01 to 0.1%). V usage is TRBV4-1 and J usage is TRBJ2-3; 12 bases agree with TRBD2. The CDR3 has 16 residues. Germline V gene data show CDR1 as MGHRA and CDR2 as YSYEKL. The J segment lost 1 base and the V segment lost 5 bases, leaving 4 bases of the junction unmatched. The CDR3 nucleotides read TGCGCCAGCAGCTGGAGACTAGCGGGGGGCACAGATACGCAGTATTTT. Protein: CASSWRLAGGTDTQYF.

On this clone itself: Other nucleotide sequences from this sample produce the same CDR3. The V gene is TRBV4-1, the J gene TRBJ2-3, with TRBD2 as a possible D gene (6 bases). CDR1 MGHRA and CDR2 YSYEKL come from the germline V gene. Trimming left V 1 base short and J 4 bases short, with 15 bases between. The CDR3 covers 16 residues. CDR3 nucleotides: TGCGCCAGCAGCCAAGTCGGGGGAATCGGGGCAGATACGCAGTATTTT. Its translation is CASSQVGGIGADTQYF.

This clone was counted once. The chain joins TRBV5-5 to TRBJ1-3; D is ambiguous. Trimming cost V 1 base and J 4 bases, with 12 bases left between them. There are 15 residues in the CDR3. The germline CDR1 and CDR2 sequences are SGHKS and YYEKEE (reference sequence). The CDR3 protein is CASSLTAAYGNTIYF. CDR3 nucleotide sequence: TGTGCCAGCAGCTTGACAGCCGCTTACGGAAACACCATATATTTT.

The chain recombines TRBV7-9 with TRBJ1-1; D gene unclear. The germline V and J ends were trimmed by 4 bases and 6 bases, with 9 bases remaining between them. The length of the CDR3 is 12 residues. From germline, CDR1 is SEHNR and CDR2 FQNEAQ (reference sequence). CDR3 DNA: TGTGCCAGCAGCTACGGGCCCGCTGAAGCTTTCTTT. As protein: CASSYGPAEAFF.

The CDR3 nucleotides read TGTGCCAGCAGCTTAGGGAGGGTCTATGGCTACACCTTC. Translating gives CASSLGRVYGYTF. The genes are TRBV5-6 and TRBJ1-2; D not resolved. The ends were cut back, 2 bases at V and 4 bases at J, with 9 bases in the middle. Germline V gene data show CDR1 as SGHDT and CDR2 as YYEEEE. The CDR3 runs to 13 residues.

The chain carries TRBV5-6 and TRBJ1-2; 7 bases are a match to TRBD1. Germline V CDR1 and CDR2: SGHDT, YYEEEE. J lost 5 bases, V lost 2 bases, and 3 bases had no gene match. This CDR3 has 13 residues. The CDR3 reads CASSLNRGYGYTF. The CDR3, as DNA: TGTGCCAGCAGCTTAAACAGGGGATATGGCTACACCTTC.

The chain recombines TRBV28 with TRBJ1-2; 9 positions agree with TRBD1. With V trimmed by 1 base and J by 3 bases, 3 bases remained unmatched. Germline lookup yields CDR1 MDHEN and CDR2 SYDVKM. The CDR3 is 15 residues long. The CDR3, as DNA: TGTGCCAGCAGTTTATCGGGACAGGGACACTATGGCTACACCTTC. Translating it yields CASSLSGQGHYGYTF.

This chain joins TRBV19 and TRBJ1-5, with no clear D. Looked up from germline, CDR1 is LNHDA and CDR2 is SQIVND (reference sequence). V lost 2 bases to trimming and J lost 0 bases, with 8 bases between them. The CDR3 length is 15 residues. The CDR3 DNA sequence: TGTGCCAGTAGTATATCTGACGGTAGCAATCAGCCCCAGCATTTT. This translates into CASSISDGSNQPQHF. The full variable domain, completed using reference TRBV19 and TRBJ1-5, is DGGITQSPKYLFRKEGQNVTLSCEQNLNHDAMYWYRQDPGQGLRLIYYSQIVNDFQKGDIAEGYSVSREKKESFPLTVTSAQKNPTAFYLCASSISDGSNQPQHFGDGTRLSIL.

V and J are TRBV19 and TRBJ2-3; tentatively, D is TRBD1 or TRBD2 (7 bases each). Germline loops: CDR1 LNHDA, CDR2 SQIVND (reference sequence). The V gene lost 8 bases and the J gene lost 1 base, with 13 bases spanning the gap. The CDR3 extends over 14 amino acids. The CDR3, as DNA: TGTGCCAGTGGATCAGGGGGGGGCACAGATACGCAGTATTTT. Its translation is CASGSGGGTDTQYF.

V usage is TRBV6-6 and J usage is TRBJ1-3; unclear D gene. This CDR3 has 13 amino acids. Deletions cut 5 bases from V and 0 bases from J, with 5 bases between. CDR1 and CDR2 (germline): MNHNY, SVGAGI (reference sequence). The DNA for the CDR3 is TGTGCCAGCAGTGCCAACTCTGGAAACACCATATATTTT. It yields the protein CASSANSGNTIYF.

This chain uses TRBV7-2 with TRBJ2-7; possibly TRBD1 for D (6 bases). Germline loops: CDR1 SGHTA, CDR2 FQGNSA. With 1 base removed from V and 3 bases from J, the gap between germline ends came to 16 bases. CDR3 length: 16 amino acids. CDR3 amino acids: CASSLEGGQNLYEQYF. For the CDR3, the DNA is TGTGCCAGCAGCTTAGAAGGGGGTCAGAACCTCTACGAGCAGTACTTC.